This T cell receptor (beta chain) was sequenced during a study of patients and donors after allogeneic stem cell transplantation. Per the germline V gene, CDR1 is SGHRS and CDR2 is YFSETQ. CDR3 length: 12 amino acids. Trimming shortened V by 0 bases and J by 4 bases, and 3 bases separated the two germline ends. This clonotype is deemed medium-sized. MiXCR, run by TCRdb on the RT-PCR reads, gives a single entry per CDR3 protein. The data show 25,000 or so distinct CDR3 sequences, about 8% seen once. The chain recombines TRBV5-1 with TRBJ2-3, with D unresolved. The sequencing sample was made of blood, either unsorted or a sorted T cell fraction (not recorded which). The receptor was isolated from a human donor who was either an allogeneic HSCT recipient or a stem cell or donor lymphocyte infusion donor (not recorded which). It is not recorded whose cells these are; they may come from a transplant donor. The CDR3 DNA follows: TGCGCCAGCAGCTTGGACGCAGATACGCAGTATTTT. Translation: CASSLDADTQYF.